These T cell receptor beta chains were read from a single sample in a study of blood T cell repertoires in COVID-19. Clones were read by immunoSEQ multiplex PCR, and TCRdb kept only the in-frame ones, dropping some. This sample carries over 60,000 clones, roughly nine tenths of them seen once, and the ten largest clones take about 1.3%. The sample consisted of peripheral blood. These receptors all come from a man aged 55-75 years with acute or convalescent COVID-19. Both conserved end residues are part of each CDR3. The order of the fields is V gene, D gene, J gene, clone size, CDR3 protein, CDR3 DNA. The D gene is left open where the match is weak. Part of the rows lack a size; the others show once, few, many or a class for expanded clones.

v_call: TRBV3-1/TRBV3-2
d_call: .
j_call: TRBJ2-7
clone_size: few
cdr3_aa: CASSQEDSPGSYEQYF
cdr3_nt: TGTGCCAGCAGCCAAGAGGACAGCCCAGGCTCCTACGAGCAGTACTTC

v_call: TRBV21-1
d_call: .
j_call: TRBJ1-1
clone_size: .
cdr3_aa: CASSKVGGGTEAFF
cdr3_nt: .

v_call: TRBV5-1
d_call: .
j_call: TRBJ1-1
clone_size: .
cdr3_aa: CASSLEGGTEAFF
cdr3_nt: TGCGCCAGCAGCTTGGAAGGGGGCACTGAAGCTTTCTTT

v_call: TRBV30
d_call: .
j_call: TRBJ1-5
clone_size: .
cdr3_aa: CAWSGSGIAWQPQHF
cdr3_nt: TGTGCCTGGAGTGGATCCGGAATAGCGTGGCAGCCCCAGCATTTT

v_call: TRBV6-6
d_call: .
j_call: TRBJ1-6
clone_size: few
cdr3_aa: CASSLRGGEGSPLHF
cdr3_nt: TGTGCCAGCAGTCTCCGAGGGGGGGAAGGGTCACCCCTCCACTTT

v_call: TRBV5-4
d_call: .
j_call: TRBJ1-3
clone_size: .
cdr3_aa: CASSSRGWGNTIYF
cdr3_nt: TGTGCCAGCAGCTCCAGGGGTTGGGGAAACACCATATATTTT

v_call: TRBV29-1
d_call: TRBD1
j_call: TRBJ1-1
clone_size: .
cdr3_aa: CSVGPGQGLSEAFF
cdr3_nt: TGCAGCGTTGGACCGGGACAGGGTCTGTCTGAAGCTTTCTTT

v_call: TRBV10-2
d_call: .
j_call: TRBJ1-1
clone_size: .
cdr3_aa: CASSSTTNTEAFF
cdr3_nt: TGCGCCAGCAGTAGCACTACTAACACTGAAGCTTTCTTT

v_call: TRBV6-1
d_call: .
j_call: TRBJ2-7
clone_size: .
cdr3_aa: CASSSQDRIYEQYF
cdr3_nt: TGTGCCAGCAGTAGTCAAGACAGGATCTACGAGCAGTACTTC

v_call: TRBV3-1/TRBV3-2
d_call: TRBD2
j_call: TRBJ2-3
clone_size: .
cdr3_aa: CASSQGRGAGTDTQYF
cdr3_nt: TGTGCCAGCAGCCAAGGGCGGGGGGCCGGCACAGATACGCAGTATTTT

v_call: TRBV7-9
d_call: TRBD2
j_call: TRBJ2-2
clone_size: .
cdr3_aa: CASSRTSGGPTELFF
cdr3_nt: TGTGCCAGCAGCCGGACTAGCGGGGGTCCAACGGAGCTGTTTTTT

v_call: TRBV18
d_call: .
j_call: TRBJ1-1
clone_size: .
cdr3_aa: CASSIQGNTEAFF
cdr3_nt: TGTGCCAGCTCGATACAGGGGAACACTGAAGCTTTCTTT

v_call: TRBV4-1
d_call: .
j_call: TRBJ2-3
clone_size: .
cdr3_aa: CASSTTGTALAQIRSIF
cdr3_nt: .

v_call: TRBV7-2
d_call: .
j_call: TRBJ2-7
clone_size: .
cdr3_aa: CASTRGSEQYF
cdr3_nt: TGTGCCAGCACCAGGGGTTCCGAGCAGTACTTC

v_call: TRBV18
d_call: .
j_call: TRBJ1-5
clone_size: .
cdr3_aa: CASSLQAQPQHF
cdr3_nt: TGTGCCAGCTCACTACAGGCTCAGCCCCAGCATTTT

v_call: TRBV1
d_call: .
j_call: TRBJ1-1
clone_size: .
cdr3_aa: CTSSRLPGLDTEAFF
cdr3_nt: TGCACCAGCAGCCGCCTACCGGGGTTGGACACTGAAGCTTTCTTT

v_call: TRBV2
d_call: TRBD1
j_call: TRBJ2-1
clone_size: .
cdr3_aa: CASSVQGGGNEQFF
cdr3_nt: TGTGCCAGCAGTGTACAGGGGGGTGGCAATGAGCAGTTCTTC

v_call: TRBV15
d_call: .
j_call: TRBJ1-2
clone_size: .
cdr3_aa: CATSTTVYGRTYGYTF
cdr3_nt: TGTGCCACCAGTACTACAGTGTATGGGAGAACCTATGGCTACACCTTC

v_call: TRBV24-1
d_call: .
j_call: TRBJ2-4
clone_size: .
cdr3_aa: CATSDRTGNIQYF
cdr3_nt: TGTGCCACCAGTGACAGAACAGGGAACATTCAGTACTTC

v_call: TRBV10-3
d_call: TRBD1
j_call: TRBJ2-2
clone_size: .
cdr3_aa: CAITGTGNWSGELFF
cdr3_nt: TGTGCCATCACCGGGACAGGGAATTGGTCCGGGGAGCTGTTTTTT